This T cell receptor beta chain stems from a study of blood T cell repertoires in COVID-19. Across the study: The United States, Italy and Spain provided the acute and convalescent COVID-19 samples.

Under the authors' procedure: How many nucleated cells were present was estimated from reference gene primer amplification. The protocol was immunoSEQ multiplex PCR, while the TCRdb copy is restricted to in-frame clones and leaves out a portion. The V and J calls and clone size are taken from that table; D and trimming were inferred from the DNA. The repertoire holds approximately 130,000 clones, with approximately 85% as singletons. The specimen sequenced was peripheral blood. The clonotype comes from a human donor in a cohort sampled during active COVID-19.

The CDR3: CARSPSPAGVNPDTQYF. CDR3 DNA sequence: TGTGCCAGAAGCCCCTCCCCGGCAGGGGTTAACCCAGATACGCAGTATTTT. The J gene is TRBJ2-3, the V gene TRBV5-3, with D possibly TRBD1 on 6 matching bases. TRBV5-3 qualifies as an ORF whose function is uncertain. There are 17 residues in the CDR3. Trimming pared 4 bases from V and 4 bases from J, leaving 22 bases between.